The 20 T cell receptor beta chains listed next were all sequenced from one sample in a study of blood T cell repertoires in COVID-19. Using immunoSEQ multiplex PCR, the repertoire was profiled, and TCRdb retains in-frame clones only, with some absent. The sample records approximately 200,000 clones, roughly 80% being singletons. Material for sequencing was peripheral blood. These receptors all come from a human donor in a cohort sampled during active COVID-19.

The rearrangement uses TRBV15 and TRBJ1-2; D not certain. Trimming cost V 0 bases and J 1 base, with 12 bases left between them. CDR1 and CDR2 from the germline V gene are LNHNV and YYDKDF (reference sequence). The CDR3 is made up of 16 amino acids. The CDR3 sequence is CATSRDPLTSNYGYTF. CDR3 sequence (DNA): TGTGCCACCAGCAGAGATCCCCTTACAAGTAACTATGGCTACACCTTC.

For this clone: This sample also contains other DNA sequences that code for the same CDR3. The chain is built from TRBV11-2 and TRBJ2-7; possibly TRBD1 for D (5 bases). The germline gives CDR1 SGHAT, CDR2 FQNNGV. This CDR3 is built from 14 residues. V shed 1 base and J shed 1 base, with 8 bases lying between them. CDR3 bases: TGTGCCAGCAGCTTAGGAACAGGTTCCTACGAGCAGTACTTC. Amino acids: CASSLGTGSYEQYF.

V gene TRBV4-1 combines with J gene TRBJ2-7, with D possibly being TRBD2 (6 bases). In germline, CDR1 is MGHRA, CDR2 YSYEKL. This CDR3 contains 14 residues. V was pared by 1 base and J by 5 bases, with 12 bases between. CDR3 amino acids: CASSQGRGRHEQYF. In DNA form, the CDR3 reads TGCGCCAGCAGCCAAGGGAGGGGCAGGCACGAGCAGTACTTC.

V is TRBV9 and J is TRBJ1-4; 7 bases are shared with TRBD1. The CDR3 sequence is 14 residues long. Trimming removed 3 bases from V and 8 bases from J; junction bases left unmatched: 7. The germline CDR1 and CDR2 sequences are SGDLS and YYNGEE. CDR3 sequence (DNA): TGTGCCAGCAGCGACGACAGGGCGGAGGAAAAACTGTTTTTT. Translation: CASSDDRAEEKLFF.

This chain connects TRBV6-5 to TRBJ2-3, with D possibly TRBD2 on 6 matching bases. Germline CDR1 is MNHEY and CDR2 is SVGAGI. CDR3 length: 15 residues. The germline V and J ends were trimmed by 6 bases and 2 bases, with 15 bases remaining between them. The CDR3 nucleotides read TGTGCCAGCAGCCCCGGGGACTTCCCCACAGATACGCAGTATTTT. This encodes CASSPGDFPTDTQYF.

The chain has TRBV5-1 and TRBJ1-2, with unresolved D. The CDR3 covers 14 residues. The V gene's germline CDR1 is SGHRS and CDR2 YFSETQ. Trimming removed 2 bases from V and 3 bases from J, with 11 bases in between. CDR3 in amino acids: CASSFLRTDYGYTF. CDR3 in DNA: TGCGCCAGCAGCTTCCTCCGAACTGACTATGGCTACACCTTC.

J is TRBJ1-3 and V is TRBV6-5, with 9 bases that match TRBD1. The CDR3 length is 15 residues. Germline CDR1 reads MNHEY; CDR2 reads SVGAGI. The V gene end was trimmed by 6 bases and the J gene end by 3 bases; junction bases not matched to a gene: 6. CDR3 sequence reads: CASREDRGSGNTIYF. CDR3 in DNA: TGTGCCAGCAGGGAGGACAGGGGCAGTGGAAACACCATATATTTT.

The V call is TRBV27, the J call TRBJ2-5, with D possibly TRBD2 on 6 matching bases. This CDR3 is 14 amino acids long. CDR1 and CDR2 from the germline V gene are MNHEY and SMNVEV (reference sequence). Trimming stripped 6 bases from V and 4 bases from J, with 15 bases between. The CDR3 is CASSGASVAETQYF. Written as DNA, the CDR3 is TGTGCCAGCAGCGGGGCTAGCGTAGCAGAGACCCAGTACTTC.

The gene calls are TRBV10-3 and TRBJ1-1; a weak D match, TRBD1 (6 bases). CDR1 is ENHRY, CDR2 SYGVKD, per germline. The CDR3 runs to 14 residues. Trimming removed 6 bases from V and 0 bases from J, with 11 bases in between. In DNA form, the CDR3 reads TGTGCCATCAGCCCACAGGGCTTGAACACTGAAGCTTTCTTT. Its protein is CAISPQGLNTEAFF.

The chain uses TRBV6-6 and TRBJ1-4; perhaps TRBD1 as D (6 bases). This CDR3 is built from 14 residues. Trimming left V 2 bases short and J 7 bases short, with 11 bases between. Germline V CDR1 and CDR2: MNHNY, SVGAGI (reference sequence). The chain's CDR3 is CASSYTGQFEKLFF. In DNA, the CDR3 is TGTGCCAGCAGTTACACCGGACAGTTTGAAAAACTGTTTTTT.

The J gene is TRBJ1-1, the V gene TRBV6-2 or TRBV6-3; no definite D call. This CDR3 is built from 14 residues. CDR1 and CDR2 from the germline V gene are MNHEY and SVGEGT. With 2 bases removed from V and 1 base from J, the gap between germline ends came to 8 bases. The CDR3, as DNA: TGTGCCAGCAGTTACACATTCACGAACACTGAAGCTTTCTTT. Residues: CASSYTFTNTEAFF.

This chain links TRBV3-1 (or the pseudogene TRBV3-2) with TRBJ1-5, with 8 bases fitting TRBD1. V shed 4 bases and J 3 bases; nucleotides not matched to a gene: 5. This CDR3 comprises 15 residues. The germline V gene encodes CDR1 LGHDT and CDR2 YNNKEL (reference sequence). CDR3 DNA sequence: TGTGCCAGCAGCCGGGGACAGGCTTTCAATCAGCCCCAGCATTTT. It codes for CASSRGQAFNQPQHF.

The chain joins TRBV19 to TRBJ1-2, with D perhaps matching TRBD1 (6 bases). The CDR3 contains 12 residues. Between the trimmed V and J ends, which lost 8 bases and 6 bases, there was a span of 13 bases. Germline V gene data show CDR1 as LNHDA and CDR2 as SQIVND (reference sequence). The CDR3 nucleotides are TGTGCCAGTGGGAACAGGGCCCATGGCTACACCTTC. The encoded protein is CASGNRAHGYTF. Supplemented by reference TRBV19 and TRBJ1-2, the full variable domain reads DGGITQSPKYLFRKEGQNVTLSCEQNLNHDAMYWYRQDPGQGLRLIYYSQIVNDFQKGDIAEGYSVSREKKESFPLTVTSAQKNPTAFYLCASGNRAHGYTFGSGTRLTVV.

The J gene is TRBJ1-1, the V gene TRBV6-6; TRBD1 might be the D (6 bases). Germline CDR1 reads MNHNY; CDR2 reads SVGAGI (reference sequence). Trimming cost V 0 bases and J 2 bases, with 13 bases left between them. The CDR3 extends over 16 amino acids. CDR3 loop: CASSYSLTGTNTEAFF. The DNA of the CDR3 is TGTGCCAGCAGTTACTCCCTAACCGGGACAAACACTGAAGCTTTCTTT.

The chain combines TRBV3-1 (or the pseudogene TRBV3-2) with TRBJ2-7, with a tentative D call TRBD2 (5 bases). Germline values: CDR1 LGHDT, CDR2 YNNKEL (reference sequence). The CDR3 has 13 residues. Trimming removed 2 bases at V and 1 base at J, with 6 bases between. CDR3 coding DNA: TGTGCCAGCAGCCAAACGGGATCCTACGAGCAGTACTTC. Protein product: CASSQTGSYEQYF.

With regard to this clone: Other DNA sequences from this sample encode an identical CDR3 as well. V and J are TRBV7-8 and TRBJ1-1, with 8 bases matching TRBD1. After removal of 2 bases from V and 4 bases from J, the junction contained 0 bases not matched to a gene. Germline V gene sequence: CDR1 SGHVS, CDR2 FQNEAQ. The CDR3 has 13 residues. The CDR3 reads CASSLTGGTEAFF. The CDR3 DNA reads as TGTGCCAGCAGCTTAACAGGGGGCACTGAAGCTTTCTTT.

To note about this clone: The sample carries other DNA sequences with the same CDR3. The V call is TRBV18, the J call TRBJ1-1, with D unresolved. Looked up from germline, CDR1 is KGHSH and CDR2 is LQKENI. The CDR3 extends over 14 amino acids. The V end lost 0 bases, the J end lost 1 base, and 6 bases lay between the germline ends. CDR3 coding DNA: TGTGCCAGCTCACCACCAGGAGGGAACACTGAAGCTTTCTTT. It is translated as CASSPPGGNTEAFF.

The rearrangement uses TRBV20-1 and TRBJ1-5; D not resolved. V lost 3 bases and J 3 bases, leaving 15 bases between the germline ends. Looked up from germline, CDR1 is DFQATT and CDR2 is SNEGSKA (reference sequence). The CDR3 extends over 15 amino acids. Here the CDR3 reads CSASAGVLNNQPQHF. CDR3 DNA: TGCAGTGCTAGTGCCGGGGTACTAAACAATCAGCCCCAGCATTTT.

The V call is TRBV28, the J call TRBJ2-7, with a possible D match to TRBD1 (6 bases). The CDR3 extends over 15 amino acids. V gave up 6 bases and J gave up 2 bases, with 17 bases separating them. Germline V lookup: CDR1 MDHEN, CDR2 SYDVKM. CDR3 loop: CASRITGLRTYEQYF. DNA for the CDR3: TGTGCCAGCAGAATTACAGGGTTGAGAACCTACGAGCAGTACTTC.

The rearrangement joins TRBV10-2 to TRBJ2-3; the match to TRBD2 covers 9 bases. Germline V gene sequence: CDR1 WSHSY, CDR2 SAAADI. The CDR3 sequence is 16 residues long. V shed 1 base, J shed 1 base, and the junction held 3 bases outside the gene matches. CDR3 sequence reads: CASSEFSGRGTDTQYF. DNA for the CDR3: TGCGCCAGCAGTGAGTTTAGCGGGAGAGGCACAGATACGCAGTATTTT.